This passage covers 8 T cell receptor beta chains from one sample sequenced in a study of tumor-infiltrating lymphocytes in primary liver carcinoma. RNA and DNA were co-extracted from around 20-30 mg of unsorted bulk tissue. cDNA specific to TCR beta was made from approximately 0.55 ug of total RNA, with a constant-region primer employed for priming. Researchers made the TCR beta libraries by running three nested multiplex PCR rounds with slightly modified ARM-PCR. The opening two PCR rounds, nine to eleven cycles each, paired TRBV1-TRBV30 forward primers with a C-beta reverse primer. TCRdb ran MiXCR on the multiplex PCR reads and lists one entry per CDR3 protein. Here the sample spans fewer than 75,000 distinct CDR3 sequences, around 64% being singletons. What was sequenced was liver tumor tissue from sampling region 4. Indicated subset: tumor region T4, right-lateral pole. The receptors were gathered from a man aged 40-50 years with primary liver carcinoma and hepatitis B virus infection.

There are many counts of this clonotype. The V gene is TRBV29-1, the J gene TRBJ2-5; TRBD1 is a possible D gene (5 bases). The CDR3 runs to 11 residues. Germline V gene sequence: CDR1 SQVTM, CDR2 ANQGSEA. With 6 bases removed from V and 4 bases from J, the gap between germline ends came to 9 bases. This CDR3 is CSVGPIETQYF. CDR3 nucleotide sequence: TGCAGCGTGGGGCCGATAGAGACCCAGTACTTC. Looking up the rest from reference TRBV29-1 and TRBJ2-5 gives the full variable domain: SAVISQKPSRDICQRGTSLTIQCQVDSQVTMMFWYRQQPGQSLTLIATANQGSEATYESGFVIDKFPISRPNLTFSTLTVSNMSPEDSSIYLCSVGPIETQYFGPGTRLLVL.

Note on this clonotype: The junction differs from germline at one of its ends, possibly a read error. This sequence joins TRBV5-1 and TRBJ2-1; D uncertain. The length of the CDR3 is 15 residues. In germline, CDR1 is SGHRS, CDR2 YFSETQ. CDR3 coding DNA: TGCGCCAGCAGCTTGGCCGCGGACGGCTACAATGAGCAGCTCTTC. Residues: CASSLAADGYNEQLF. The variable domain in full, completed from reference TRBV5-1 and TRBJ2-1, reads KAGVTQTPRYLIKTRGQQVTLSCSPISGHRSVSWYQQTPGQGLQFLFEYFSETQRNKGNFPGRFSGRQFSNSRSEMNVSTLELGDSALYLCASSLAADGYNEQLFGPGTRLTVL.

Regarding this clonotype: A read error may account for a junction end that differs from germline. The V call is TRBV11-2, the J call TRBJ2-7, with 7 bases fitting TRBD1. Looked up from germline, CDR1 is SGHAT and CDR2 is FQNNGV. The CDR3 runs to 16 residues. The CDR3 region is CAGRSHSSGTAYVQYF. The CDR3 region has the DNA TGTGCCGGCAGGTCCCATTCCTCCGGGACAGCCTATGTGCAGTACTTC.

As regards this clonotype: One end of the junction is discordant with germline, which a read error may explain. The genes are TRBV12-3 or TRBV12-4 and TRBJ2-2; D uncertain. The CDR3 length is 12 residues. CDR3 bases: TGTGCCGGCAGTCCGCGGACCGGTGAGCTGTTTTTT. Amino acid sequence: CAGSPRTGELFF.

In its sample, this clonotype was seen many times. CDR3 loop: CASSFGTGLFYEQYF. The CDR3 DNA reads as TGTGCCAGCAGTTTTGGGACGGGACTTTTCTACGAGCAGTACTTC. The rearrangement links TRBV12-3 or TRBV12-4 to TRBJ2-7; possibly TRBD2 for D (6 bases). V was trimmed by 3 bases and J by 3 bases, leaving 15 bases between them. The length of the CDR3 is 15 residues.

As regards this clonotype: Being one base from a much bigger clone, this may be a read error. This sequence joins TRBV25-1 and TRBJ2-2, with TRBD2 matching 11 bases. The CDR3 runs 16 residues. Germline V gene data show CDR1 as MGHDK and CDR2 as SYGVNS. The CDR3 sequence is CASSTLAGGVAGELLF. CDR3 sequence (DNA): TGTGCCAGCAGTACCTTAGCGGGAGGGGTTGCCGGGGAGCTGTTATTT.

To note about this clonotype: Being one base from a much bigger clone, this may be a read error. Likely a read error: the CDR3 ends without its conserved phenylalanine or tryptophan. This rearrangement joins TRBV11-2 to TRBJ2-7; D unresolved. The CDR3 is 14 residues long. CDR1 and CDR2 from the germline V gene are SGHAT and FQNNGV. The CDR3 sequence is CASSLTDGDYEQYL. CDR3 sequence (DNA): TGTGCCAGTAGCTTAACCGACGGAGACTACGAGCAGTACCTC.

Note on this clonotype: One junction end disagrees with the germline gene, perhaps due to a read error. The rearrangement uses TRBV12-3 or TRBV12-4 and TRBJ1-2, with 11 bases matching TRBD1. The CDR3 has 15 residues. In DNA, the CDR3 is TGTGCCTGCAGCCTCGGACAGGGGGCGAACTATGGGTACACCTTC. This sequence encodes CACSLGQGANYGYTF.